The entry below gives a single T cell receptor beta chain sequence along with its context. This sample was taken from a study of cytomegalovirus exposure and HLA in healthy donors. 60 Vbeta and 13 Jbeta primers were used in PCR. Sequencing used immunoSEQ multiplex PCR; TCRdb keeps in-frame clones, though not all of them. The repertoire holds 150,000 or so clones, with 80% to 90% as singletons. Trimming took off 3 bases at V and 4 bases at J, with 7 bases between the two ends. The V gene's germline CDR1 is MDHEN and CDR2 SYDVKM. CDR3 length equals 12 residues. Sequenced: PBMCs. The chain uses TRBV28 and TRBJ2-7; no firm D call. The origin of this receptor is a man younger than 35 in good health and CMV-seronegative. This chain's CDR3 is CASSLGEYEQYF. The CDR3 DNA reads as TGTGCCAGCAGTTTGGGCGAGTACGAGCAGTACTTC.